This paragraph covers one T cell receptor beta chain sequence. It lacks a known antigen. Qualities for individual bases were not recorded, and no much larger clone is one base off. The germline V gene specifies WSHSY as CDR1 and SAAADI as CDR2. The CDR3 sequence holds 15 residues, the cysteine and phenylalanine included. The read is trimmed to its CDR3 DNA, 45 bases read in frame from base 1. V and J are trimmed by 4 bases and 9 bases, and the gene matches miss 10 bases of the junction. The data stem from a study of blood T cell repertoires in COVID-19 (TCRdb year 2020). For the study in its entirety: Samples from collaborators originated in the United States, Italy and Spain and spanned both the acute and convalescent phases of COVID-19. The prospective study material was composed of cDNA or gDNA derived from T cells, B-cell-depleted T cells, or PBMCs. The dataset comprised deeply sampled blood TCRbeta repertoires from subjects exposed to, actively infected with, or recovered from COVID-19. The sample metadata nearly always contained a de-identified subject ID, COVID-19 status, age in years and sex. The repertoires were released in a freely available public database intended as a resource for research on the immune response to SARS-CoV-2. The samples were drawn from the first 160 participants of the ongoing ImmuneRACE study and from more than 1,000 subjects provided by 6 global collaborators. Where HLA class I and class II types were available, the types were taken from metadata supplied by the sample provider, not from assay-based typing. Results and caveats for the whole study, not just this receptor: The amount of clinical and demographic metadata varied by source and participant and was provided uncurated.

Whole blood was collected in K2EDTA tubes by collaborating institutions according to the institutions' own protocols. Collaborator samples were shipped for TCRbeta analysis as frozen whole blood, isolated PBMCs, or DNA extracted from either sample type. TCRbeta CDR3 regions were amplified from genomic DNA by means of the immunoSEQ Assay, a bias-controlled multiplex PCR. Regarding the original processing steps: Within the assay, amplification of reference gene primers was used to estimate how many nucleated cells each sample contained. To quantify the absolute abundance of each unique TCRbeta CDR3 rearrangement, sequence reads were collapsed and filtered. For each sample, productive Simpson clonality was calculated by taking the square root of Simpson's diversity index across productive rearrangements. TCRdb stores this immuneACCESS table with in-frame sequences only. Part of the clones is absent; in the studies checked, under half of the shortfall reflects unresolved V genes, and no reason is known for the rest. The V and J calls and clone size are taken from that table; D and trimming were inferred from the DNA. The sample has over 100,000 clones on record, around 87% of them singletons. The ten largest clonotypes hold over 2.5% of the sample.

This clonotype originated in a man over 45 with active or convalescent COVID-19. The V and J genes are TRBV10-2 and TRBJ2-2; 8 bases in the middle match TRBD1. Input material: peripheral blood. CDR3 protein: CASSGYQGAQRELFF. At the DNA level, the sequence is TGCGCCAGCAGTGGGTACCAGGGGGCGCAGAGGGAGCTGTTTTTT.